This T cell receptor beta chain was found in a study of blood T cell repertoires in COVID-19. The wider study: Acute and convalescent COVID-19 samples came from the United States, Italy and Spain. T cells, B-cell-depleted T cells, or PBMCs provided the cDNA or gDNA that served as material.

Donors in Cohort 3 counted as recovered after two negative PCRs, clearance, or symptom resolution. As handled by the study authors: It was from reference gene primer amplification that nucleated cell counts were estimated. The assay was immunoSEQ multiplex PCR, and TCRdb's table has in-frame clones only and misses some. The V and J calls and the clone size are those of that table, but D and trimming were determined from the DNA. The repertoire consists of more than 300,000 clones, with 85% to 90% occurring once and the leading ten covering roughly 4.5%. Germline-derived CDR1 and CDR2 are LNHDA and SQIVND (reference sequence). With 7 bases removed from V and 9 bases from J, the gap between germline ends came to 16 bases. The CDR3 consists of 13 residues.

The sequence was collected from a man aged 25-45 years who had recovered from COVID-19. This chain joins TRBV19 and TRBJ1-5, with D uncertain. Sample: PBMCs or T cells enriched from blood (not recorded which). CDR3 loop: CASTMGPRWPQHF. In nucleotides, the CDR3 is TGTGCCAGTACCATGGGCCCTCGCTGGCCCCAGCATTTT.